This T cell receptor beta chain originates from a study of T cell changes during pregnancy in multiple sclerosis. Method: immunoSEQ multiplex PCR; TCRdb's copy keeps in-frame clones and lacks some. Of 28,000 or so clones listed, 80% to 90% are singletons. The germline V gene has CDR1 SGHNT and CDR2 YYREEE (reference sequence). CDR3 length: 13 residues. Deletions cut 3 bases from V and 5 bases from J, with 11 bases between. Sequencing used CD4+ T cells from peripheral blood mononuclear cells, obtained in the second trimester of pregnancy. The receptor was derived from a female donor with multiple sclerosis, enrolled in a pregnancy study. V usage is TRBV5-4 and J usage is TRBJ2-5; D is possibly TRBD2 (6 bases). CDR3 nucleotides: TGTGCCAGCAGCTGGGGGGTCGGGGAGACCCAGTACTTC. Its protein is CASSWGVGETQYF.